Reported below is one TCR beta chain. Relative to the germline gene, one junction end is altered; a read error may explain this. Germline V gives CDR1 MDHEN, CDR2 SYDVKM. The CDR3 loop spans 16 amino acids. These data come from a study of blood T cell repertoires in COVID-19. At the level of the study: COVID-19 samples, acute and convalescent, were from the United States, Italy and Spain. Sources were T cells, B-cell-depleted T cells, or PBMCs; the material itself was cDNA or gDNA.

Enrolment of Seattle patients took place during active infection, and they were followed longitudinally. The protocol was immunoSEQ multiplex PCR, while the TCRdb copy is restricted to in-frame clones and leaves out a portion. The table has 150,000 to 200,000 clones, over 80% seen once; the top ten hold about 4.8%. The sequence was obtained from a man aged 25-45 years with COVID-19, enrolled during active disease. The sample comprised peripheral blood. This rearrangement joins TRBV28 to TRBJ2-7; TRBD1 might be the D (5 bases). CDR3 in DNA: TGTGCAAGCAGAACTAAAGTAGGGGTCTTTACCTACGAGCAGTACTTC. This sequence encodes CASRTKVGVFTYEQYF. The full variable domain, rest sourced from reference TRBV28 and TRBJ2-7, is DVKVTQSSRYLVKRTGEKVFLECVQDMDHENMFWYRQDPGLGLRLIYFSYDVKMKEKGDIPEGYSVSREKKERFSLILESASTNQTSMYLCASRTKVGVFTYEQYFGPGTRLTVT.